This TCR beta chain was sequenced during a study of blood T cell repertoires in COVID-19. About the research overall: The United States, Italy and Spain supplied acute and convalescent COVID-19 samples. T cells, B-cell-depleted T cells, or PBMCs supplied cDNA or gDNA.

Clones were sequenced by immunoSEQ multiplex PCR, and TCRdb holds only the in-frame ones, with some missing. Of hundreds of thousands of clones in the sample, roughly 85% were seen once. This clone was detected only once. The sequenced sample was peripheral blood. The receptor's source is a man younger than 35 with active or convalescent COVID-19.

The CDR3 region has the DNA TGTGCCAGCAGCGAGACAGGGCAGATGAACACTGAAGCTTTCTTT. It yields the protein CASSETGQMNTEAFF. V is TRBV3-1 (or the pseudogene TRBV3-2) and J is TRBJ1-1, with TRBD1 matching 7 bases. The V and J ends lost 5 bases and 0 bases, in that order; junction bases with no gene match: 6. Germline CDR1 LGHDT, CDR2 YNNKEL (reference sequence). This CDR3 has 15 residues.